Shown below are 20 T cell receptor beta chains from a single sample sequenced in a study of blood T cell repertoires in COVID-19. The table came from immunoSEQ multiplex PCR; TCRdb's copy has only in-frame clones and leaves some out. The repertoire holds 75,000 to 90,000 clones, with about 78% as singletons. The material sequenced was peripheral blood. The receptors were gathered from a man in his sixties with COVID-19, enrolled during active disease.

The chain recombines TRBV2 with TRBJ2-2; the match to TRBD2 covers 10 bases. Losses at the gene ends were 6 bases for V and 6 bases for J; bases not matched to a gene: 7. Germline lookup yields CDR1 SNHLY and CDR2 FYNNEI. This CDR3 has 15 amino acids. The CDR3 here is CASRGSGRASGELFF. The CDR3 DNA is TGTGCCAGCAGAGGGAGCGGGAGGGCCTCCGGGGAGCTGTTTTTT.

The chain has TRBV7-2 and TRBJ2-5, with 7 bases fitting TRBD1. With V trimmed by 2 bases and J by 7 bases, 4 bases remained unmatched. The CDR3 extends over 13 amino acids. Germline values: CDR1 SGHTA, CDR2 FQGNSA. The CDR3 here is CASSLNRGGTQYF. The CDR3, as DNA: TGTGCCAGCAGCTTAAACAGGGGCGGGACCCAGTACTTC.

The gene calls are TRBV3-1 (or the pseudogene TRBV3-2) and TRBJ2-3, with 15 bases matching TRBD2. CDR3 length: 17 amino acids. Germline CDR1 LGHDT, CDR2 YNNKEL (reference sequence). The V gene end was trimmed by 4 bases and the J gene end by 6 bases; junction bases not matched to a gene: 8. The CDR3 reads CASSRTSGGASVDTQYF. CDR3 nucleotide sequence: TGTGCCAGCAGCCGGACTAGCGGGGGGGCTTCGGTGGATACGCAGTATTTT.

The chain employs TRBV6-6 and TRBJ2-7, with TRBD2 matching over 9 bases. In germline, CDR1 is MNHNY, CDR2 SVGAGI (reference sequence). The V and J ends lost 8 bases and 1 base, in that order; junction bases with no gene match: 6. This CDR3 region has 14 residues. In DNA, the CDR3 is TGTGCCAGCTGCCTTAGCGGGGGTTCCTACGAGCAGTACTTC. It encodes CASCLSGGSYEQYF.

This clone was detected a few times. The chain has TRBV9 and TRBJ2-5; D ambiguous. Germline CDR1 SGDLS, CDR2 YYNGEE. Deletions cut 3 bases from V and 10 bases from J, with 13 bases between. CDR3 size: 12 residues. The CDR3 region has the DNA TGTGCCAGCAGCGGTGACCCGGCGGACCAGTACTTC. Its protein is CASSGDPADQYF.

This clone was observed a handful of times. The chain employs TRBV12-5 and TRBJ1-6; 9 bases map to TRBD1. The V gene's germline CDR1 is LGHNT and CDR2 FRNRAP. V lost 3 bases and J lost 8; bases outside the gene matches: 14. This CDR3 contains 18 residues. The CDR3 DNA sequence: TGTGCTAGTGGTTTATCCGGGACAGGGAGGCTCCGGGATTCACCCCTCCACTTT. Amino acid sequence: CASGLSGTGRLRDSPLHF.

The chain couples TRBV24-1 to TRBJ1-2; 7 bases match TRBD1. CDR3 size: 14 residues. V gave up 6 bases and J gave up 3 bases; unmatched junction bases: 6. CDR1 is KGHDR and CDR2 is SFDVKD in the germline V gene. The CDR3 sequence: CATSINRGDYGYTF. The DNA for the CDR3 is TGTGCCACCAGTATTAACAGGGGAGACTATGGCTACACCTTC.

CDR3 DNA sequence: TGTGCCATCAGTGGACAGGGGGCGATCGGGGGCTACACCTTC. Translating gives CAISGQGAIGGYTF. This chain joins TRBV10-3 and TRBJ1-2, with TRBD1 matching 10 bases. Germline CDR1 and CDR2: ENHRY and SYGVKD. The CDR3 sequence is 14 residues long. V gave up 4 bases and J gave up 8 bases; unmatched junction bases: 7.

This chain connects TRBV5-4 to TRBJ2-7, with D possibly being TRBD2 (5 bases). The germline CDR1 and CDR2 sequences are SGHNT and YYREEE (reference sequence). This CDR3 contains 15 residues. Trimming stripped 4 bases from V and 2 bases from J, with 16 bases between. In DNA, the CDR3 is TGTGCCAGCAGCGAGGGTGGTAGCGCGACCTACGAGCAGTACTTC. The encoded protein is CASSEGGSATYEQYF.

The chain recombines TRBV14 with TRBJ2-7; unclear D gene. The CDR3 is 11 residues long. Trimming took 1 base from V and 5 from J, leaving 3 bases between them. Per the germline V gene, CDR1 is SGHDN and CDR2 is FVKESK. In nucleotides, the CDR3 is TGTGCCAGCAGCCAAGCCGACGAGCAGTACTTC. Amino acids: CASSQADEQYF.

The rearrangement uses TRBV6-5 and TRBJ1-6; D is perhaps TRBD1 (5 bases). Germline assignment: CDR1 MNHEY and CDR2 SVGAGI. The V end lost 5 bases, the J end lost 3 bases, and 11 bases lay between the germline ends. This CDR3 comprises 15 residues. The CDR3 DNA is TGTGCCAGCAGTCCAAGGGGCTACTATAATTCACCCCTCCACTTT. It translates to CASSPRGYYNSPLHF.

The CDR3, as DNA: TGCGCCAGCAGCTTGGATCCTAGCGGGAAAACCGGGGAGCTGTTTTTT. Encoded protein: CASSLDPSGKTGELFF. The rearrangement joins TRBV5-1 to TRBJ2-2, with TRBD2 identical over 9 bases. This CDR3 spans 16 amino acids. CDR1 and CDR2 (germline): SGHRS, YFSETQ. With 0 bases clipped from V and 5 bases from J, the junction kept 5 bases outside the gene matches. The full variable domain, its missing parts supplied by reference TRBV5-1 and TRBJ2-2, is KAGVTQTPRYLIKTRGQQVTLSCSPISGHRSVSWYQQTPGQGLQFLFEYFSETQRNKGNFPGRFSGRQFSNSRSEMNVSTLELGDSALYLCASSLDPSGKTGELFFGEGSRLTVL.

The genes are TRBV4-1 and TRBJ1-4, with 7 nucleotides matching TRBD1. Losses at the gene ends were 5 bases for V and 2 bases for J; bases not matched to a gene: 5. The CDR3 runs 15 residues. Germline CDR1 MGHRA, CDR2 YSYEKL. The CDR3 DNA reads TGCGCCAGCAGCATCCGGACAGGCACTAATGAAAAACTGTTTTTT. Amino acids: CASSIRTGTNEKLFF.

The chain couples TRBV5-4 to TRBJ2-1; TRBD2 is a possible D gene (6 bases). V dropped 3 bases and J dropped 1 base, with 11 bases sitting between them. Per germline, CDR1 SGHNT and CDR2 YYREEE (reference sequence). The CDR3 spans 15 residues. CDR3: CASSSGSSSYNEQFF. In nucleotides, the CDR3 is TGTGCCAGCAGCTCCGGGAGTTCTTCCTACAATGAGCAGTTCTTC. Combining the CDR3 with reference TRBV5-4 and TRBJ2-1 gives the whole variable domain ETGVTQSPTHLIKTRGQQVTLRCSSQSGHNTVSWYQQALGQGPQFIFQYYREEENGRGNFPPRFSGLQFPNYSSELNVNALELDDSALYLCASSSGSSSYNEQFFGPGTRLTVL.

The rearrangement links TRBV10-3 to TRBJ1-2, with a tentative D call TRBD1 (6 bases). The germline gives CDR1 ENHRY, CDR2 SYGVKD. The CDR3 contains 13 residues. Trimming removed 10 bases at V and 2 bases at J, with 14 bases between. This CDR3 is CATGQQVNYGYTF. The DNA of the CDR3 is TGTGCCACGGGACAACAGGTGAACTATGGCTACACCTTC.

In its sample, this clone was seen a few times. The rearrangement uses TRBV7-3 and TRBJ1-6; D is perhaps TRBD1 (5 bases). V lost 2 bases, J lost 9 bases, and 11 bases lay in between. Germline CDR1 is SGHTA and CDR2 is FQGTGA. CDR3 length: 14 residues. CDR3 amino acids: CASSLQGLSSPLHF. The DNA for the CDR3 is TGTGCCAGCAGCTTACAGGGTCTAAGTTCACCCCTCCACTTT.

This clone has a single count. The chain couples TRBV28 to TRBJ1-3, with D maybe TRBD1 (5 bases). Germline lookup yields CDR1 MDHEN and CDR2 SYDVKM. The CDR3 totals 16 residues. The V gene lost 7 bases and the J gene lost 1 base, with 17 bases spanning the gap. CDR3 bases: TGTGCCAGCACCTTATACGGGGGTAGGTCTGGAAACACCATATATTTT. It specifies CASTLYGGRSGNTIYF.

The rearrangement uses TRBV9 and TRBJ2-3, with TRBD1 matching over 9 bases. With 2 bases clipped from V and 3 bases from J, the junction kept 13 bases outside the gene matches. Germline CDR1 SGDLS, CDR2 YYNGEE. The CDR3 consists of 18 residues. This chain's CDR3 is CASSVSGLGTGLTDTQYF. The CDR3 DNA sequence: TGTGCCAGCAGCGTGAGCGGTTTAGGGACAGGGTTGACAGATACGCAGTATTTT.

CDR3 sequence reads: CASSLGDRVSTDTQYF. The CDR3 DNA reads TGCGCCAGCAGCTTGGGGGACAGGGTGTCAACAGATACGCAGTATTTT. The chain links TRBV5-1 to TRBJ2-3, with 9 bases fitting TRBD1. The CDR3 is made up of 16 amino acids. Unmatched junction bases numbered 5, after V lost 0 bases and J lost 3 bases. Germline CDR1 SGHRS, CDR2 YFSETQ.

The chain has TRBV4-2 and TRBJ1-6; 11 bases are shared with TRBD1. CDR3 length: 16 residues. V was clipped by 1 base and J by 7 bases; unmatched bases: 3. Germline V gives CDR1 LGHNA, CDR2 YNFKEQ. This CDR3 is CASSQGGQGVNSPLHF. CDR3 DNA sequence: TGTGCCAGCAGCCAAGGGGGACAGGGGGTAAATTCACCCCTCCACTTT.